These T cell receptor beta chains were read from a single sample in a study of blood T cells in healthy people across ages. TCRdb reanalysed the 5' RACE reads using MiXCR and keeps one entry per CDR3 protein. The sample gives 650,000 to 1,000,000 distinct CDR3 sequences, under 40% of which show up once; roughly 13% is in the top ten. Sequencing was done on a sample of blood. The origin of the receptors is a man aged 18 to 29 in good health. CDR3s include the opening cysteine and the closing phenylalanine or tryptophan. The D gene is left open where the match is weak. Only part of the rows carry a size: once, few, many, or a class if the clone is expanded.

j_call | clone_size | cdr3_length | v_call | d_call | cdr3_nt | cdr3_aa
TRBJ1-5 | NA | 18 | TRBV4-1 | TRBD1 | TGCGCCAGCAGCCAAGGCTGGACAGGGGAATATAGCAATCAGCCCCAGCATTTT | CASSQGWTGEYSNQPQHF
TRBJ2-1 | NA | 15 | TRBV12-3/TRBV12-4 | TRBD1 | TGTGCCAGCGAGGACAGGAGCCTGATTTACAATGAGCAGTTCTTC | CASEDRSLIYNEQFF
TRBJ1-5 | NA | 14 | TRBV28 | NA | TGTGCCAGCAGTTTTTGGCAGGTCGGTCGGCCCCAGCATTTT | CASSFWQVGRPQHF
TRBJ2-4 | few | 16 | TRBV20-1 | NA | TGCAGTGCTAGAGGTGGAACCCCCTCAGGGAACAATGAGCAGTACTTC | CSARGGTPSGNNEQYF
TRBJ2-5 | NA | 16 | TRBV2 | TRBD2 | TGTGCCAGCAGTGAAGCGTGGGGGACTAGCGAAGAGACCCAGTACTTC | CASSEAWGTSEETQYF
TRBJ1-1 | NA | 14 | TRBV7-2 | NA | TGTGCCAGCAGCTTAGCGCCAGGGATCACTGAAGCTTTCTTT | CASSLAPGITEAFF
TRBJ1-4 | NA | 15 | TRBV5-1 | NA | TGCGCCAGCAGCTTCTTAACGGCGGAAAGTGAAAAACTGTTTTTT | CASSFLTAESEKLFF
TRBJ2-4 | NA | 16 | TRBV29-1 | TRBD2 | TGCAGCGTCACTAATCGAGCGGGGGGCCTCAACCCCATTCAGTACTTC | CSVTNRAGGLNPIQYF
TRBJ2-1 | NA | 15 | TRBV15 | NA | TGTGCCACCAGCGCAGATCCGGGCTCCTACAATGAGCAGTTCTTC | CATSADPGSYNEQFF
TRBJ2-3 | many | 16 | TRBV7-2 | NA | TGTGCCAGCAGCCGGCCTCCCACCCCCTCGGCAGATACGCAGTATTTT | CASSRPPTPSADTQYF
TRBJ1-5 | few | 15 | TRBV12-3/TRBV12-4 | NA | TGTGCCAGCAGTTTATGGGGAGCCAGCAATCAGCCCCAGCATTTT | CASSLWGASNQPQHF